This paragraph covers one TCR beta chain sequence. The data were obtained in a study of siplizumab effects on memory and regulatory T cells. The method was immunoSEQ multiplex PCR; TCRdb's version includes in-frame clones alone and lacks a portion of them. The table lists 100,000 or so clones, approximately 94% of them singletons. The length of the CDR3 is 18 residues. V shed 6 bases and J 0 bases; nucleotides not matched to a gene: 11. CDR1 is LNHDA and CDR2 is SQIVND in the germline V gene (reference sequence). The chain couples TRBV19 to TRBJ1-5; TRBD1 matches 10 bases. Sequencing was done on a sample of non-Treg CD4+ T cells sorted from blood. The sequence came from a human donor in good health. CDR3 protein: CASSRSGQGIFSNQPQHF. The DNA of the CDR3 is TGTGCCAGTAGCCGTTCGGGACAGGGGATCTTTAGCAATCAGCCCCAGCATTTT. Combining the CDR3 with reference TRBV19 and TRBJ1-5 gives the whole variable domain DGGITQSPKYLFRKEGQNVTLSCEQNLNHDAMYWYRQDPGQGLRLIYYSQIVNDFQKGDIAEGYSVSREKKESFPLTVTSAQKNPTAFYLCASSRSGQGIFSNQPQHFGDGTRLSIL.